These 5 T cell receptor beta chains originate from one sample sequenced in a study of T cell responses to AZD1222 COVID-19 vaccine. Profiling relied on immunoSEQ multiplex PCR, and the TCRdb table lists in-frame clones only, not all of them. The sample holds 150,000 to 200,000 clones, over 75% seen once. Sequencing was performed on peripheral blood, taken on day 0 of AZD1222 vaccination. The source of these receptors is an adult in good health.

This chain connects TRBV4-3 to TRBJ1-5; no definite D call. This CDR3 has 13 residues. V was trimmed by 4 bases and J by 6 bases, leaving 10 bases between them. Per the germline V gene, CDR1 is LGHNA and CDR2 is YSLEER. Written as DNA, the CDR3 is TGCGCCAGCAGCCGTCGTCGGGGTCAGCCCCAGCATTTT. It specifies CASSRRRGQPQHF.

CDR3 residues: CASSGGTGINQPQHF. The CDR3 DNA sequence: TGTGCCAGTAGTGGGGGGACAGGAATCAATCAGCCCCAGCATTTT. V usage is TRBV19 and J usage is TRBJ1-5; TRBD1 matches at 8 bases. V dropped 5 bases and J dropped 3; count of bases not matched to a gene: 6. Germline CDR1 is LNHDA and CDR2 is SQIVND (reference sequence). This CDR3 is 15 amino acids long.

The rearrangement links TRBV6-1 to TRBJ1-5; D gene uncertain. CDR1 and CDR2 from the germline V gene are MNHNS and SASEGT. V gave up 2 bases and J gave up 4 bases, with 6 bases separating them. The length of the CDR3 is 13 residues. The CDR3 loop is CASSESGNQPQHF. CDR3 coding DNA: TGTGCCAGCAGTGAATCGGGTAATCAGCCCCAGCATTTT.

The chain links TRBV5-1 to TRBJ2-5; 9 bases match TRBD2. CDR1 is SGHRS and CDR2 is YFSETQ in the germline V gene. Trimming took 1 base from V and 2 from J; bases not matched to a gene: 9. The CDR3 has 17 residues. CDR3 nucleotides: TGCGCCAGCAGCTTGCATACTAGCGGGCAATATCAAGAGACCCAGTACTTC. This gives the protein CASSLHTSGQYQETQYF.

V gene TRBV5-1 combines with J gene TRBJ2-7, with D perhaps matching TRBD1 (6 bases). CDR1 and CDR2 (germline): SGHRS, YFSETQ. The CDR3 runs to 13 residues. Trimming took 3 bases from V and 2 from J, leaving 9 bases between them. CDR3 DNA: TGCGCCAGCAGCTCCGGACAGCCCTACGAGCAGTACTTC. Translating it yields CASSSGQPYEQYF.